Given below is one TCR beta chain in context. The specificity of this receptor is unknown. Per-nucleotide qualities are absent, and no much larger clonotype sits a single base away. TCRbeta CDR3 regions were amplified from genomic DNA using the immunoSEQ Assay, a bias-controlled multiplex PCR. Concerning the study's data processing: The number of nucleated cells in each sample was estimated by amplification of reference gene primers within the assay. Sequence reads were collapsed and filtered to measure the absolute abundance of every unique TCRbeta CDR3 rearrangement. For each sample, productive Simpson clonality was calculated as the square root of Simpson's diversity index over productive rearrangements. TCRdb holds this immuneACCESS table with in-frame rearrangements only. Some clones are missing; in checked studies, unresolved V genes explain under half, and the rest has no known cause. V and J calls plus clone size are reproduced from that table; the DNA served to infer D and trimming. The sample table lists approximately 240,000 clones, around nine tenths of them with a count of one. The ten biggest clones cover less than 2.5% of the sample.

This sample stems from a study of blood T cell repertoires in COVID-19 (dated by TCRdb to 2018 to 2020). Some background on the complete study: Samples covering the acute and convalescent phases of COVID-19 were provided by collaborators in the United States, Italy and Spain. A de-identified subject ID, COVID-19 status, age in years and sex were almost always included in the sample metadata. The material from the prospective study consisted of cDNA or gDNA derived from T cells, B-cell-depleted T cells, or PBMCs. Deeply sampled blood TCRbeta repertoires from subjects exposed to, actively infected with, or recovered from COVID-19 were included in the dataset. Samples came from the ongoing ImmuneRACE study (first 160 participants) plus 1,254 subjects from 6 global collaborators. HLA class I and class II types, where available, came from metadata supplied by the sample provider rather than from assay-based typing. The repertoires were released in a freely available public database meant as a resource for research on the immune response to SARS-CoV-2.

Overall results and qualifications from the work: How much clinical and demographic metadata was included differed by source and by participant, and the metadata was provided uncurated.

Enrolling through a virtual design, the prospective study's participants ranged in age from roughly 18 to 89 years and lived across roughly 24 United States geographic areas. In the prospective study, participants were assigned to cohorts based on the clinical history participants reported in a screening survey and a study questionnaire. Recovered participants in ImmuneRACE Cohort 3 were defined by two consecutive negative NP/OP PCR tests, clearance by a healthcare professional, or resolution of symptoms. Each participant in the prospective study had whole blood, serum and a nasopharyngeal or oropharyngeal swab collected by mobile phlebotomists. Participants in the prospective study had the option to provide additional blood draws and questionnaires over a roughly 2-month period. Prospective study blood samples were shipped either frozen or at room temperature before DNA extraction. The sequenced sample was PBMCs or T cells enriched from blood (not recorded which). This sequence was found in a woman aged 18-29 years who had recovered from COVID-19.

The DNA reads as follows: TGTGCCAGCAGTCCTGGAGCCTCCGGGAGGCATTTT. This codes for CASSPGASGRHF. The chain is made from TRBV28 and TRBJ1-5, with the D gene not clear enough to name. V is shortened by 5 bases, J by 15 bases, and the region joining them spans 17 bases. Its CDR3 holds 12 amino acids, cysteine through phenylalanine. Only the CDR3 DNA stays, 36 bases, in frame from base 1. CDR1 MDHEN and CDR2 SYDVKM were looked up in the germline V gene.